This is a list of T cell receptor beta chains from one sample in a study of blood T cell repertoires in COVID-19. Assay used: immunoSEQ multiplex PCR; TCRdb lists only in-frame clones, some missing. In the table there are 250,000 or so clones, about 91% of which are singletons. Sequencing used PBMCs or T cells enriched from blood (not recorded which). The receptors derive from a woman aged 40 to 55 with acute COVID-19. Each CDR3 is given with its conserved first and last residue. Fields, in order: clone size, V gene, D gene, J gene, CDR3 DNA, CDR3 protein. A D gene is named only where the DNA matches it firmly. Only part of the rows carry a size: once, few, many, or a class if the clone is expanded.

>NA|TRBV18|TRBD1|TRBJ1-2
TGTGCCAGCTCACCAAATCTGGGACAGGGGGAATATGGCTACACCTTC
CASSPNLGQGEYGYTF
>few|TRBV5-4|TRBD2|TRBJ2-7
TGTGCCAGCAGCTTGAGCGGGACGAGCTACGAGCAGTACTTC
CASSLSGTSYEQYF
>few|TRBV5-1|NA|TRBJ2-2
TGCGCCAGCAGCTTAGGGGGACCCACCGGGGAGCTGTTTTTT
CASSLGGPTGELFF
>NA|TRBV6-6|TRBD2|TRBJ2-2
TGTGCCAGCAAACCCGAGGTAGCGGGACCCACCGGGGAGCTGTTTTTT
CASKPEVAGPTGELFF
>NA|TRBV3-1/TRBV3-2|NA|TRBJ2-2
TGTGCCAGCAGCCAACTAGCGAACACCGGGGAGCTGTTTTTT
CASSQLANTGELFF
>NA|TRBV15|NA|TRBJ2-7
TGTGCCACCAGCAGAGTCTACCTCTACGAGCAGTACTTC
CATSRVYLYEQYF
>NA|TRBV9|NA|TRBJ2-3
TGTGCCAGCAGCGTCCAACTAGCAACAGATACGCAGTATTTT
CASSVQLATDTQYF
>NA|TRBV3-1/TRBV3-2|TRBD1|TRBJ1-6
TGTGCCAGCAGCCAAGGCCTCCGGGACAGGTATTCACCCCTCCACTTT
CASSQGLRDRYSPLHF
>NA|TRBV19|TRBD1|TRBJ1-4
TGTGCCAGTAGTACTACAGGGGGCGGCCCAGGGACTAATGAAAAACTGTTTTTT
CASSTTGGGPGTNEKLFF
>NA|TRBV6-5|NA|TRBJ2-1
TGTGCCAGCAGCTCCAGTAACAATGAGCAGTTCTTC
CASSSSNNEQFF
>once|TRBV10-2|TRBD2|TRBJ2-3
TGCGCCAGCAGTGATCCCATTAGCGGGGGGTGGTATACGCAGTATTTT
CASSDPISGGWYTQYF
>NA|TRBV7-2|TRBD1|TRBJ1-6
TGTGCCAGCAGCCCGGGGACAGGCGGAAATTCACCCCTCCACTTT
CASSPGTGGNSPLHF